A single sample gave rise to the 8 T cell receptor beta chains below, sequenced in a study of CD8+CD57+ T cells in acquired aplastic anemia. CD8+CD57+ cell expansion, shown by flow cytometry, had occurred in the patients selected for sequencing. The TCR beta profiling, which covered VDJ combination and CDR3 sequence, was carried out using genomic DNA as the template. TCRdb reanalysed the reads using MiXCR and keeps one entry per CDR3 protein. Here the sample spans more than 200,000 distinct CDR3 sequences, 40% to 60% being singletons. The sequenced sample consisted of sorted CD4+, CD8+, or CD8+CD57+ T cells (not recorded which) from PBMCs. Source of these receptors: a human donor with aplastic anemia.

This clonotype turned up a few times. The V call is TRBV29-1, the J call TRBJ1-1; perhaps TRBD1 as D (5 bases). CDR1 and CDR2 from the germline V gene are SQVTM and ANQGSEA. Trimming removed 6 bases from V and 6 bases from J, with 11 bases in between. The CDR3 extends over 11 amino acids. CDR3 nucleotide sequence: TGCAGCGTAGTGCGGGACTCTGAAGCTTTCTTT. Translated: CSVVRDSEAFF.

V is TRBV6-9 and J is TRBJ1-1; perhaps TRBD1 as D (5 bases). The CDR3 contains 14 residues. Germline values: CDR1 MNHGY, CDR2 SVAAGI. V lost 7 bases, J lost 8 bases, and 20 bases lay in between. The CDR3 loop is CASNPLSGVREAFF. The DNA for the CDR3 is TGTGCCAGCAATCCCTTGTCGGGGGTGAGAGAAGCTTTCTTT.

The chain carries TRBV19 and TRBJ1-2; no definite D call. This CDR3 is built from 14 residues. V gave up 3 bases and J gave up 2 bases, with 10 bases separating them. The germline CDR1 and CDR2 sequences are LNHDA and SQIVND (reference sequence). CDR3 sequence: CASSIGTENYGYTF. The CDR3 region has the DNA TGTGCCAGTAGTATCGGTACGGAGAACTATGGCTACACCTTC.

This clonotype was seen ten or more times. The junction and the germline gene differ at one end; a read error may be behind it. The chain combines TRBV4-1 with TRBJ1-6; 9 bases line up with TRBD1. CDR3 length equals 14 residues. CDR1 and CDR2 from the germline V gene are MGHRA and YSYEKL. The CDR3 reads CASSQGGQGSPLHF. The CDR3, as DNA: TGCGCCAGCAGCCAAGGGGGACAGGGTTCACCCCTCCACTTC.

About this clonotype: A much larger clone lies a single base off, so this may be a read error. The rearrangement links TRBV5-1 to TRBJ1-1, with D uncertain. This CDR3 region has 14 residues. The V gene's germline CDR1 is SGHRS and CDR2 YFSETQ. CDR3 DNA sequence: TGCGCCAGCAGCATAGGAAACCGGGAGAGAGAAGCTTCCTTT. Protein sequence: CASSIGNREREASF.

This clonotype was seen at least ten times. The gene calls are TRBV14 and TRBJ1-3; 7 positions agree with TRBD1. Germline V gives CDR1 SGHDN, CDR2 FVKESK. The CDR3 totals 14 residues. V trimming: 9 bases; J trimming: 2 bases; junction bases outside the gene matches: 7. The CDR3 nucleotides read TGTGCCAGTCGTCCTGGGACAGCTGGAAACACCATATATTTT. Amino acid sequence: CASRPGTAGNTIYF.

Worth noting for this clonotype: It may be a read error: a sequence one base away is much more abundant. The chain uses TRBV6-5 and TRBJ2-2; D is possibly TRBD1 or TRBD2 (5 bases each). The germline V gene has CDR1 MNHEY and CDR2 SVGAGI. V was pared by 5 bases and J by 5 bases, with 15 bases between. This CDR3 spans 15 amino acids. CDR3 amino acids: CASSEGRGLTGELFF. The CDR3 DNA reads as TGTGCCAGCAGTGAGGGACGGGGTTTGACCGGGGAGCTGTTTTTT.

This clonotype was counted many times. The chain links TRBV9 to TRBJ1-3; weak D call: TRBD1 (6 bases). CDR3 length: 15 amino acids. Trimming took 4 bases from V and 0 from J, leaving 11 bases between them. Germline assignment: CDR1 SGDLS and CDR2 YYNGEE. CDR3 coding DNA: TGTGCCAGCAGCACCCGGGACAACTCTGGAAACACCATATATTTT. Amino acid sequence: CASSTRDNSGNTIYF.